A single sample is the source of the 6 T cell receptor beta chains below, sequenced in a study of graft-versus-host responses after intestinal transplantation. No antigen has been assigned to these receptors. Sequenced by immunoSEQ multiplex PCR; TCRdb stores in-frame clones only, minus some. The sample has 77,000 or so clones; roughly 94% are singletons. The material sequenced was unstimulated CD8+ T cells sorted from spleen or lymph node cells, taken before intestinal transplant. These receptors were obtained from a human donor who received an intestinal transplant.

The chain is built from TRBV12-5 and TRBJ2-5; 10 positions agree with TRBD1. The J call may be in error: the DNA end matches TRBJ2-7 better. CDR3 size: 14 residues. CDR1 is LGHNT and CDR2 is FRNRAP in the germline V gene. In nucleotides, the CDR3 is TGTGCTAGTGGTTCGACAGGGGGCCTGTACGAGCAGTACTTC. It translates to CASGSTGGLYEQYF.

This clone was picked up one time. The rearrangement uses TRBV29-1 and TRBJ2-5; D is unclear. Germline-derived CDR1 and CDR2 are SQVTM and ANQGSEA. Trimming took off 0 bases at V and 5 bases at J, with 19 bases between the two ends. The CDR3 spans 16 residues. CDR3 sequence (DNA): TGCAGCGTTGAAGAGACCTTAACGGTGGCTCGGGAGACCCAGTACTTC. Translated, it gives CSVEETLTVARETQYF.

The CDR3 loop is CASSIDAKETQYF. The CDR3 coding sequence is TGTGCCAGTAGTATAGACGCCAAAGAGACCCAGTACTTC. The chain employs TRBV19 and TRBJ2-5; D is undetermined. There are 13 residues in the CDR3. CDR1 LNHDA and CDR2 SQIVND come from the germline V gene (reference sequence). V was shortened by 0 bases and J by 3 bases, with 5 bases between the two germline ends.

This rearrangement joins TRBV28 to TRBJ2-1; 7 bases line up with TRBD1. The ends lost 1 base at V and 7 bases at J; junction bases unmatched: 7. This CDR3 has 15 amino acids. The germline CDR1 and CDR2 sequences are MDHEN and SYDVKM. Written as DNA, the CDR3 is TGTGCCAGCAGTTTATTGTGGGACAGCCAAAATGAGCAGTTCTTC. This codes for CASSLLWDSQNEQFF.

The chain employs TRBV15 and TRBJ2-7, with 7 bases matching TRBD1. J lost 1 base, V lost 5 bases, and 5 bases had no gene match. The CDR3 runs 14 residues. Germline CDR1 and CDR2: LNHNV and YYDKDF (reference sequence). Here the CDR3 DNA reads TGTGCCACCAGCTCAGGGGGACCTTCCTACGAGCAGTACTTC. This encodes CATSSGGPSYEQYF.

The chain joins TRBV5-5 to TRBJ2-7; D is unresolved. The CDR3 extends over 14 amino acids. CDR1 is SGHKS and CDR2 is YYEKEE in the germline V gene (reference sequence). Trimming pared 2 bases from V and 3 bases from J, leaving 12 bases between. The CDR3 nucleotides read TGTGCCAGCAGCTTAATGTATGCGGACTACGAGCAGTACTTC. Its protein is CASSLMYADYEQYF.